In its sample, the clone carrying this TCR beta chain was seen a few times. The sample belongs to a study of T-cell memory formation after mild COVID-19. MiXCR was run by TCRdb on the 5' RACE reads, yielding one entry per CDR3 protein. The table lists fewer than 250,000 distinct CDR3 sequences, roughly 10% of them singletons. Germline CDR1 reads LNHDA; CDR2 reads SQIVND (reference sequence). This CDR3 is 15 amino acids long. V lost 3 bases to trimming and J lost 3 bases, with 11 bases between them. Material: PBMCs or a T cell subset sorted from them (not recorded which). This chain uses TRBV19 with TRBJ2-2; D gene unclear. The TCR sequence derives from a man aged 18 to 30 who had mild COVID-19 (a few samples of this study predate the infection). Cell type and time point are not known. The CDR3 sequence: CASSIRFRDTGELFF. CDR3 nucleotides: TGTGCCAGTAGTATTCGTTTCCGGGACACCGGGGAGCTGTTTTTT. Combining the CDR3 with reference TRBV19 and TRBJ2-2 gives the whole variable domain DGGITQSPKYLFRKEGQNVTLSCEQNLNHDAMYWYRQDPGQGLRLIYYSQIVNDFQKGDIAEGYSVSREKKESFPLTVTSAQKNPTAFYLCASSIRFRDTGELFFGEGSRLTVL.